Following are 18 T cell receptor beta chains from one sample sequenced in a study of OX40 agonist ivuxolimab in advanced cancers. Profiled with immunoSEQ multiplex PCR; TCRdb holds only in-frame clones, not every one. Seen here are roughly 80,000 clones, about nine tenths observed once, and the top ten hold around 0.4%. This material consisted of CD4+ or CD8+ T cells sorted from blood, taken in a trial of the OX40 agonist ivuxolimab. The receptors originated from an adult with an advanced solid tumor such as melanoma, head and neck, liver or kidney cancer.

The chain carries TRBV6-5 and TRBJ2-2; TRBD2 agrees at 8 bases. CDR1 is MNHEY, CDR2 SVGAGI, per germline. The CDR3 is 14 residues long. J was trimmed by 6 bases and V by 6 bases; bases with no gene match: 6. The CDR3 region has the DNA TGTGCCAGCAGATTAGCGGGAACAGCCGGGGAGCTGTTTTTT. It yields the protein CASRLAGTAGELFF.

CDR3 protein: CASSPSGRRLSDTQYF. CDR3 coding DNA: TGTGCCAGCAGCCCGTCTGGGAGAAGGTTGTCAGATACGCAGTATTTT. This chain joins TRBV7-2 and TRBJ2-3; maybe TRBD2 (5 bases). Germline assignment: CDR1 SGHTA and CDR2 FQGNSA. Trimming stripped 5 bases from V and 4 bases from J, with 19 bases between. The CDR3 is 16 residues long. Using reference TRBV7-2 and TRBJ2-3 for the parts outside the CDR3, the full variable domain is GAGVSQSPSNKVTEKGKDVELRCDPISGHTALYWYRQSLGQGLEFLIYFQGNSAPDKSGLPSDRFSAERTGGSVSTLTIQRTQQEDSAVYLCASSPSGRRLSDTQYFGPGTRLTVL.

This chain connects TRBV7-2 to TRBJ2-3, with a tentative D call TRBD2 (5 bases). Germline V gene sequence: CDR1 SGHTA, CDR2 FQGNSA. The CDR3 is made up of 14 amino acids. V was pared by 4 bases and J by 2 bases, with 10 bases between. CDR3 loop: CASSSRAVTDTQYF. The CDR3 nucleotides read TGTGCCAGCAGCTCGAGGGCGGTCACAGATACGCAGTATTTT.

The chain joins TRBV5-1 to TRBJ1-2; perhaps TRBD1 as D (5 bases). This CDR3 is 15 amino acids long. Trimming left V 4 bases short and J 2 bases short, with 15 bases between. CDR1 and CDR2 from the germline V gene are SGHRS and YFSETQ. In DNA form, the CDR3 reads TGCGCCAGCAGCCCGGGGGACCGATTAAACTATGGCTACACCTTC. This gives the protein CASSPGDRLNYGYTF.

The chain carries TRBV5-1 and TRBJ2-5; D is perhaps TRBD2 (6 bases). Trimming pared 3 bases from V and 5 bases from J, leaving 11 bases between. In germline, CDR1 is SGHRS, CDR2 YFSETQ. The CDR3 is made up of 13 amino acids. The CDR3 region is CASSSGRRETQYF. The CDR3 region has the DNA TGCGCCAGCAGCTCAGGGAGGCGGGAGACCCAGTACTTC.

The V call is TRBV19, the J call TRBJ2-2; D gene uncertain. The CDR3 spans 15 residues. The V end was cut by 1 base, the J end by 5 bases, with 11 bases between. Germline loops: CDR1 LNHDA, CDR2 SQIVND (reference sequence). CDR3: CASSIGGGRTGELFF. CDR3 sequence (DNA): TGTGCCAGTAGTATAGGGGGTGGGCGTACCGGGGAGCTGTTTTTT.

This chain connects TRBV28 to TRBJ2-7; TRBD2 matches 10 bases. The CDR3 has 16 amino acids. J gave up 5 bases and V 5 bases, and 12 bases lay outside the gene matches. The germline gives CDR1 MDHEN, CDR2 SYDVKM. The DNA of the CDR3 is TGTGCCAGCAGTCTGGCCGGGACTAGCGTCAGAGACGAGCAGTACTTC. As protein: CASSLAGTSVRDEQYF.

The genes are TRBV11-2 and TRBJ1-1, with 8 bases that match TRBD1. V was clipped by 1 base and J by 5 bases; unmatched bases: 9. The germline CDR1 and CDR2 sequences are SGHAT and FQNNGV. This CDR3 contains 16 residues. CDR3 coding DNA: TGTGCCAGCAGCTTAGGACCTGGACAGGGAAGAACTGAAGCTTTCTTT. Amino acid sequence: CASSLGPGQGRTEAFF.

V is TRBV5-1 and J is TRBJ2-7; D may be TRBD1 (6 bases). The CDR3 spans 14 residues. Germline V gene sequence: CDR1 SGHRS, CDR2 YFSETQ. The V and J ends lost 0 bases and 6 bases respectively, with 13 bases between them. CDR3 DNA: TGCGCCAGCAGCTTGGGGCAGGGGACCGGCGAGCAGTACTTC. It codes for CASSLGQGTGEQYF.

The sample holds one count of this clone. The V gene is TRBV27, the J gene TRBJ1-1; tentative D call: TRBD1 (5 bases). The CDR3 length is 13 residues. The V end was cut by 3 bases, the J end by 1 base, with 6 bases between. Germline V CDR1 and CDR2: MNHEY, SMNVEV (reference sequence). The CDR3 is CASSFRENTEAFF. CDR3 coding DNA: TGTGCCAGCAGTTTCAGGGAGAACACTGAAGCTTTCTTT.

This clone was observed a single time. The CDR3 region has the DNA TGTGCCAGCTCAAGGGACAGGTCGAGCTCCTACGAGCAGTACTTC. As protein: CASSRDRSSSYEQYF. The chain combines TRBV18 with TRBJ2-7; 8 nucleotides align to TRBD1. The germline V gene encodes CDR1 KGHSH and CDR2 LQKENI. The CDR3 runs 15 residues. Germline trimming cut 5 bases from V and 0 bases from J; bases unmatched to any gene: 6.

The rearrangement links TRBV18 to TRBJ2-5, with 10 bases lining up with TRBD2. V was clipped by 5 bases and J by 3 bases; unmatched bases: 6. This CDR3 has 15 residues. Per germline, CDR1 KGHSH and CDR2 LQKENI. CDR3 sequence reads: CASSRSGRAEETQYF. The CDR3, as DNA: TGTGCCAGCTCAAGGAGCGGGAGGGCCGAAGAGACCCAGTACTTC.

The gene calls are TRBV19 and TRBJ2-7; the match to TRBD1 covers 8 bases. The CDR3 loop spans 14 amino acids. The V gene end was trimmed by 4 bases and the J gene end by 7 bases; junction bases not matched to a gene: 9. CDR1 is LNHDA, CDR2 SQIVND, per germline (reference sequence). The CDR3 DNA follows: TGTGCCAGTAGTACGAGGACAGGGAGCTGGGAGCAGTACTTC. This gives the protein CASSTRTGSWEQYF.

The chain employs TRBV10-3 and TRBJ2-3; unclear D gene. Trimming removed 3 bases from V and 6 bases from J, with 7 bases in between. This CDR3 contains 12 residues. CDR1 and CDR2 (germline): ENHRY, SYGVKD. In DNA, the CDR3 is TGTGCCATCAGTGACGCGGAGGATACGCAGTATTTT. It specifies CAISDAEDTQYF.

This clone was recorded once. The chain recombines TRBV19 with TRBJ1-5, with D possibly matching TRBD1 (5 bases). The CDR3 has 13 residues. V was cut by 3 bases and J by 4 bases, with 7 bases left in between. Germline assignment: CDR1 LNHDA and CDR2 SQIVND (reference sequence). The CDR3 nucleotides are TGTGCCAGTAGTATCAGGGAGAATCAGCCCCAGCATTTT. Translation: CASSIRENQPQHF.

The chain uses TRBV9 and TRBJ1-2; 10 nucleotides agree with TRBD1. The germline CDR1 and CDR2 sequences are SGDLS and YYNGEE. Trimming at V came to 4 bases and at J to 5 bases, leaving 2 bases not matched to a gene. This CDR3 region has 13 residues. CDR3 coding DNA: TGTGCCAGCAGCTTGGACAGGGGGTATGGCTACACCTTC. This gives the protein CASSLDRGYGYTF.

The V and J genes are TRBV11-3 and TRBJ2-1; no reliable D call. The CDR3 is made up of 11 amino acids. V was cut by 4 bases and J by 10 bases, with 8 bases left in between. In germline, CDR1 is SGHNT, CDR2 YENEEA. Here the CDR3 reads CASSSVKEQFF. The CDR3 DNA is TGTGCCAGCAGCTCGGTAAAAGAGCAGTTCTTC.

This clone was detected once. The rearrangement uses TRBV14 and TRBJ1-2; TRBD1 matches at 9 bases. J was trimmed by 8 bases and V by 4 bases; bases with no gene match: 11. Germline CDR1 reads SGHDN; CDR2 reads FVKESK. CDR3 size: 15 residues. DNA for the CDR3: TGTGCCAGCAGCCCCTCCTGGACAGGGGTAGAGGGCTACACCTTC. This sequence encodes CASSPSWTGVEGYTF.